A single sample gave rise to the 28 T cell receptor beta chains below, sequenced in a study of OX40 agonist ivuxolimab in advanced cancers. Sequenced by immunoSEQ multiplex PCR; TCRdb stores in-frame clones only, minus some. The sample has 73,000 or so clones; 92% are singletons. Sequencing used CD4+ or CD8+ T cells sorted from blood, obtained in a trial of the OX40 agonist ivuxolimab. Receptor source: an adult with an advanced solid tumor such as melanoma, head and neck, liver or kidney cancer.

The chain combines TRBV7-8 with TRBJ2-1; maybe TRBD2 (5 bases). CDR3 length equals 17 residues. Germline CDR1 reads SGHVS; CDR2 reads FQNEAQ. Trimming removed 1 base from V and 1 base from J, with 14 bases in between. CDR3 bases: TGTGCCAGCAGCTTAGTCCCGGACTCTTATTCCTACAATGAGCAGTTCTTC. It specifies CASSLVPDSYSYNEQFF.

The rearrangement links TRBV19 to TRBJ1-2, with 7 bases lining up with TRBD1. Germline V gene lookup returns CDR1 LNHDA and CDR2 SQIVND (reference sequence). The CDR3 runs to 16 residues. The trim removed 5 bases at V and 0 bases at J, leaving 9 bases unmatched. CDR3 sequence reads: CASSFRDRITNYGYTF. CDR3 nucleotides: TGTGCCAGTAGTTTCCGGGACAGAATTACTAACTATGGCTACACCTTC.

The V gene is TRBV7-9, the J gene TRBJ2-7, with 7 bases identical to TRBD1. Looked up from germline, CDR1 is SEHNR and CDR2 is FQNEAQ (reference sequence). The J segment lost 5 bases and the V segment lost 2 bases, leaving 12 bases of the junction unmatched. CDR3 length: 16 amino acids. DNA of the CDR3: TGTGCCAGCAGCTTACCCCCCGACAGGGTCAGCCACGAGCAGTACTTC. Encoded protein: CASSLPPDRVSHEQYF. Combining the CDR3 with reference TRBV7-9 and TRBJ2-7 gives the whole variable domain DTGVSQNPRHKITKRGQNVTFRCDPISEHNRLYWYRQTLGQGPEFLTYFQNEAQLEKSRLLSDRFSAERPKGSFSTLEIQRTEQGDSAMYLCASSLPPDRVSHEQYFGPGTRLTVT.

This chain joins TRBV12-5 and TRBJ2-3; D tentatively reads TRBD1 or TRBD2 (5 bases each). Germline-derived CDR1 and CDR2 are LGHNT and FRNRAP. V was shortened by 5 bases and J by 2 bases, with 11 bases between the two germline ends. The CDR3 sequence is 14 residues long. CDR3 loop: CASGLGGNTDTQYF. The CDR3 DNA follows: TGTGCTAGTGGTCTTGGGGGAAACACAGATACGCAGTATTTT.

The J gene is TRBJ1-5, the V gene TRBV9; D not certain. The V and J ends lost 4 bases and 3 bases respectively, with 11 bases between them. The CDR3 runs 14 residues. Germline CDR1 SGDLS, CDR2 YYNGEE. DNA for the CDR3: TGTGCCAGCAGCCCCCATGGTGTCAATCAGCCCCAGCATTTT. Protein product: CASSPHGVNQPQHF.

The V gene is TRBV4-1, the J gene TRBJ2-5, with D uncertain. The J call is doubtful: the DNA matches TRBJ2-7 better. This CDR3 is 16 amino acids long. Germline CDR1 MGHRA, CDR2 YSYEKL. The CDR3 loop reads CASSQVALSEGYEQYF. The CDR3, as DNA: TGCGCCAGCAGCCAAGTAGCCTTGTCCGAAGGTTACGAGCAGTACTTC.

This chain links TRBV7-2 with TRBJ1-2, with 10 bases fitting TRBD1. The CDR3 consists of 16 residues. Germline CDR1 SGHTA, CDR2 FQGNSA. V was pared by 5 bases and J by 2 bases, with 8 bases of the junction left unmatched. CDR3 sequence (DNA): TGTGCCAGCAGCCCATTAGGGGGACAGGGGAACTATGGCTACACCTTC. Protein sequence: CASSPLGGQGNYGYTF.

The V and J genes are TRBV10-2 and TRBJ2-4; TRBD2 is a possible D gene (7 bases). Germline V gives CDR1 WSHSY, CDR2 SAAADI. This CDR3 contains 17 residues. V lost 3 bases and J lost 0, with 15 bases in between. CDR3 DNA sequence: TGCGCCAGCAGTGAAGGGGGGGACTACTTAGCCAAAAACATTCAGTACTTC. This gives the protein CASSEGGDYLAKNIQYF.

The chain combines TRBV12-5 with TRBJ2-1, with 7 bases fitting TRBD1. With V trimmed by 5 bases and J by 3 bases, 4 bases remained unmatched. This CDR3 is 14 amino acids long. The germline CDR1 and CDR2 sequences are LGHNT and FRNRAP. CDR3 loop: CASGPWDSYNEQFF. CDR3 sequence (DNA): TGTGCTAGTGGTCCGTGGGACAGCTACAATGAGCAGTTCTTC. Combining the CDR3 with reference TRBV12-5 and TRBJ2-1 gives the whole variable domain DARVTQTPRHKVTEMGQEVTMRCQPILGHNTVFWYRQTMMQGLELLAYFRNRAPLDDSGMPKDRFSAEMPDATLATLKIQPSEPRDSAVYFCASGPWDSYNEQFFGPGTRLTVL.

CDR3 sequence (DNA): TGTGCCAGCAGCCAATCGACAGTCTACGAGCAGTACTTC. Its translation is CASSQSTVYEQYF. The chain combines TRBV16 with TRBJ2-7, with D perhaps TRBD1 (5 bases). The CDR3 loop spans 13 amino acids. The V end lost 0 bases, the J end lost 3 bases, and 6 bases lay between the germline ends. The germline V gene has CDR1 KGHSY and CDR2 FQNENV.

The CDR3 region has the DNA TGTGCCAGCAGCGCCGAGGGGGGAAGCACTGAAGCTTTCTTT. Its translation is CASSAEGGSTEAFF. The chain couples TRBV9 to TRBJ1-1, with a weak D call TRBD1 (6 bases). The germline CDR1 and CDR2 sequences are SGDLS and YYNGEE. The length of the CDR3 is 14 residues. Trimming removed 3 bases at V and 4 bases at J, with 13 bases between.

The chain combines TRBV4-1 with TRBJ2-5; D not resolved. The CDR3 loop spans 14 amino acids. Trimming removed 2 bases at V and 1 base at J, with 8 bases between. The germline CDR1 and CDR2 sequences are MGHRA and YSYEKL. In DNA, the CDR3 is TGCGCCAGCAGCCAATCCATCTCCCAAGAGACCCAGTACTTC. Translating it yields CASSQSISQETQYF.

The chain carries TRBV7-9 and TRBJ2-3, with D perhaps being TRBD1 or TRBD2 (5 bases each). The CDR3 is 15 residues long. Germline CDR1 SEHNR, CDR2 FQNEAQ (reference sequence). Trimming took 10 bases from V and 5 from J, leaving 22 bases between them. The CDR3 is CATEPAPFGGDTQYF. The CDR3 region has the DNA TGTGCCACCGAACCCGCCCCATTTGGGGGAGATACGCAGTATTTT.

V is TRBV7-9 and J is TRBJ1-1; D uncertain. Trimming removed 1 base at V and 1 base at J, with 10 bases between. CDR1 is SEHNR and CDR2 is FQNEAQ in the germline V gene (reference sequence). The CDR3 sequence is 15 residues long. The CDR3 spells CASSLDHRGNTEAFF. The CDR3 bases are TGTGCCAGCAGCTTAGATCATCGGGGGAACACTGAAGCTTTCTTT.

The CDR3 loop is CATSREYEQYF. The CDR3 bases are TGTGCCACCAGCAGAGAGTACGAGCAGTACTTC. The V gene is TRBV15, the J gene TRBJ2-7; D ambiguous. Between the trimmed V and J ends, which lost 0 bases and 4 bases, there was a span of 1 base. CDR1 is LNHNV, CDR2 YYDKDF, per germline (reference sequence). The CDR3 is made up of 11 amino acids.

The rearrangement joins TRBV11-2 to TRBJ2-7, with D perhaps TRBD2 (6 bases). The germline V and J ends were trimmed by 3 bases and 0 bases, with 12 bases remaining between them. The CDR3 runs to 15 residues. Germline V lookup: CDR1 SGHAT, CDR2 FQNNGV. The CDR3 sequence: CASSFGRGYSYEQYF. CDR3 DNA sequence: TGTGCCAGCAGCTTCGGCCGGGGGTACTCCTACGAGCAGTACTTC.

The CDR3 is CASSDPGAYNEQFF. CDR3 DNA: TGTGCCAGCAGTGACCCGGGTGCCTACAATGAGCAGTTCTTC. The rearrangement joins TRBV6-1 to TRBJ2-1; D gene ambiguous. Looked up from germline, CDR1 is MNHNS and CDR2 is SASEGT. The CDR3 contains 14 residues. V lost 3 bases, J lost 2 bases, and 8 bases lay in between.

The V call is TRBV7-8, the J call TRBJ1-1; D is uncertain. With 1 base removed from V and 3 bases from J, the gap between germline ends came to 21 bases. Germline lookup yields CDR1 SGHVS and CDR2 FQNEAQ. This CDR3 is built from 18 residues. This chain's CDR3 is CASSLVLSEGRSDTEAFF. The DNA for the CDR3 is TGTGCCAGCAGCTTAGTTCTTAGCGAGGGCCGGAGCGACACTGAAGCTTTCTTT.

CDR3 amino acids: CASRGLYRYGYTF. The CDR3 DNA reads TGTGCCAGCCGTGGTTTGTACCGCTATGGCTACACCTTC. The V gene is TRBV25-1, the J gene TRBJ1-2; D not certain. The CDR3 runs to 13 residues. From germline, CDR1 is MGHDK and CDR2 SYGVNS. Trimming stripped 8 bases from V and 4 bases from J, with 14 bases between.

This clone was observed a single time. The chain couples TRBV4-3 to TRBJ2-2, with 11 bases matching TRBD1. Germline V gene sequence: CDR1 LGHNA, CDR2 YSLEER. V lost 5 bases, J lost 5 bases, and 13 bases stayed unmatched. This CDR3 is built from 18 residues. CDR3 DNA: TGCGCCAGCAGCTACAACCCCGCCGGGACAGGGGGAACCGGGGAGCTGTTTTTT. Translating it yields CASSYNPAGTGGTGELFF.

The J gene is TRBJ2-2, the V gene TRBV27; no firm D call. This CDR3 region has 11 residues. CDR1 MNHEY and CDR2 SMNVEV come from the germline V gene (reference sequence). V lost 5 bases, J lost 4 bases, and 2 bases lay in between. As DNA, the CDR3 is TGTGCCAGCAGTACCACCGGGGAGCTGTTTTTT. Its protein product is CASSTTGELFF.

CDR3 in amino acids: CASSFFSRHGYTF. The CDR3 DNA sequence: TGCGCCAGCAGCTTCTTCTCCAGGCATGGCTACACCTTC. The chain combines TRBV5-1 with TRBJ1-2; D unclear. Trimming left V 2 bases short and J 6 bases short, with 11 bases between. This CDR3 contains 13 residues. The germline V gene encodes CDR1 SGHRS and CDR2 YFSETQ. Full variable domain (rest looked up from reference TRBV5-1 and TRBJ1-2): KAGVTQTPRYLIKTRGQQVTLSCSPISGHRSVSWYQQTPGQGLQFLFEYFSETQRNKGNFPGRFSGRQFSNSRSEMNVSTLELGDSALYLCASSFFSRHGYTFGSGTRLTVV.

This chain connects TRBV27 to TRBJ1-1; 9 bases fit TRBD1. Germline V lookup: CDR1 MNHEY, CDR2 SMNVEV (reference sequence). V lost 2 bases, J lost 5 bases, and 9 bases stayed unmatched. This CDR3 spans 16 amino acids. The CDR3 loop is CASSLIGVTGGTEAFF. The CDR3 region has the DNA TGTGCCAGCAGTTTAATCGGGGTGACAGGGGGTACTGAAGCTTTCTTT.

V is TRBV6-1 and J is TRBJ2-3; weak D call: TRBD1 (5 bases). The CDR3 contains 14 residues. The germline gives CDR1 MNHNS, CDR2 SASEGT. With 1 base removed from V and 4 bases from J, the gap between germline ends came to 9 bases. In DNA form, the CDR3 reads TGTGCCAGCAGTGAAGTGGGGCCCGCAGATACGCAGTATTTT. This codes for CASSEVGPADTQYF.

This clone was seen a handful of times. The chain couples TRBV29-1 to TRBJ2-5, with D perhaps being TRBD1 or TRBD2 (5 bases each). The CDR3 covers 13 residues. Deletions cut 4 bases from V and 7 bases from J, with 16 bases between. Germline assignment: CDR1 SQVTM and CDR2 ANQGSEA. The CDR3 protein is CSVGDGEDGTQYF. The CDR3 nucleotides are TGCAGCGTTGGGGACGGAGAAGATGGGACCCAGTACTTC.

The rearrangement links TRBV14 to TRBJ2-5, with D uncertain. This CDR3 comprises 13 residues. V lost 1 base and J 2 bases, leaving 5 bases between the germline ends. From germline, CDR1 is SGHDN and CDR2 FVKESK. In DNA, the CDR3 is TGTGCCAGCAGCCAAGTAGGGCAAGAGACCCAGTACTTC. Translating gives CASSQVGQETQYF.

V and J are TRBV7-2 and TRBJ2-2, with 7 bases matching TRBD1. J gave up 8 bases and V 3 bases, and 6 bases lay outside the gene matches. The CDR3 spans 14 residues. Looked up from germline, CDR1 is SGHTA and CDR2 is FQGNSA. The DNA of the CDR3 is TGTGCCAGCAGCTTCGGGACAGCGCTTGGGGAGCTGTTTTTT. Its translation: CASSFGTALGELFF.

CDR3 bases: TGTGCCAGCAGCCCCCGGAGCAGATCTTCACCCCTCCACTTT. As protein: CASSPRSRSSPLHF. The chain carries TRBV5-6 and TRBJ1-6, with no clear D. CDR3 length equals 14 residues. Per the germline V gene, CDR1 is SGHDT and CDR2 is YYEEEE. Trimming cost V 4 bases and J 9 bases, with 14 bases left between them. Supplemented by reference TRBV5-6 and TRBJ1-6, the full variable domain reads DAGVTQSPTHLIKTRGQQVTLRCSPKSGHDTVSWYQQALGQGPQFIFQYYEEEERQRGNFPDRFSGHQFPNYSSELNVNALLLGDSALYLCASSPRSRSSPLHFGNGTRLTVT.